This T cell receptor beta chain derives from a study of blood T cells in healthy people across ages. Findings and caveats of the study: Shifts in expanded clonotypes may have been confounded by donor CMV status, which was unknown.

With a J-beta primer mix and a sample-barcoded 5' primer, a second PCR ran about 7 to 12 cycles. One entry per CDR3 protein results from TCRdb running MiXCR on the 5' RACE reads. The sample holds hundreds of thousands of distinct CDR3 sequences; just over 55% are singletons and the top ten take more than 25%. Of note for this clonotype: The antigen is unknown.

Each individual donor underwent a draw of approximately 10 milliliters of peripheral blood. The J segment lost 3 bases and the V segment lost 3 bases, leaving 8 bases of the junction unmatched. The germline CDR1 and CDR2 sequences are SQVTM and ANQGSEA. The CDR3 is made up of 16 amino acids. Sequencing was performed on blood. This sequence joins TRBV29-1 and TRBJ2-1; 10 bases agree with TRBD2. The sequence came from a man aged 40-49 years in good health. The CDR3, as DNA: TGCAGCGTTGACGGACTAGCGGCCGCATTCTACAATGAGCAGTTCTTC. Its translation is CSVDGLAAAFYNEQFF.